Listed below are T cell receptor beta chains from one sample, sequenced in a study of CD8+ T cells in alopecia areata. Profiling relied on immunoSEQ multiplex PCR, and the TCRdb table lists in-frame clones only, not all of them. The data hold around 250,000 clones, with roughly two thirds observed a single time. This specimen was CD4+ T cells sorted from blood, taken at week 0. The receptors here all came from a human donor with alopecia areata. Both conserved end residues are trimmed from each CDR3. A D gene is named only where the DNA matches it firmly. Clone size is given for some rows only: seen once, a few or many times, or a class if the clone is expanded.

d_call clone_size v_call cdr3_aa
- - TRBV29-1 SVTPYPFEAF
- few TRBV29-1 SVEKPGGLF
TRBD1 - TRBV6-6 ASSAGTGGARTEAF
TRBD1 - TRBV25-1 ASSDYGTDKETQY
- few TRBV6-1 ASNNPPTGELF
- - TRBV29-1 SASGGDGTDTQY
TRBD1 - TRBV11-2 ASSPGTGQD
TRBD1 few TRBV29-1 SVGTEAYEQY
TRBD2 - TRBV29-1 SVLVGGLGADTQY
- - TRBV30 AWSVGDRLGEKLF
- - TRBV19 ASRPQGSYNEQF
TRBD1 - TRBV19 ASIGDRSQPQH
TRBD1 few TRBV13 ASSPQTGVRGEQF
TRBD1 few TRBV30 AWGQGGSNQPQH
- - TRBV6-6 ASRLGGPFDGYT
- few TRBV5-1 ASSLAGPGELF
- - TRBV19 ASRSFRDNLNQPQH
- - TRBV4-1 ASSQPGSPLH
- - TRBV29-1 SVTVGSRDNSPLH
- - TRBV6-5 ASSFLRNSGNTIY
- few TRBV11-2 ASSLAVAPGELF
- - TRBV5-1 ASSSDYANTGELF
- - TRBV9 ASSVDTYYGYT
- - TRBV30 AWTGNRDEKLF
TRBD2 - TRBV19 ASSPRLAGGYNEQF
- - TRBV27 ASSLSAGANNYGYT
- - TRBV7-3 ASSHGRNTEAF
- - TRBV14 ASSQEGVQPQH
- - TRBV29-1 SVTQVSYEQY
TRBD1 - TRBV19 ASSLDRGRGDTQY
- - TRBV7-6 ASSLGGSGGLFADTQY
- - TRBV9 ASSRANGYT
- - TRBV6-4 ATREGASDTQY
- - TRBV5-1 ASSQGSLYGYT
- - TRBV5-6 ASNLGTYGYT
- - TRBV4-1 ASSQGKNTDTQY
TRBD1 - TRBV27 ASSPGTALAKNIQY
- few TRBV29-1 SVLKVDGQETQY
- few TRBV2 ASSDGVSSPLH
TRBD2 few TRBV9 ASSEAPLAGGLETQY
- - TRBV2 ASLGEVDTEAF
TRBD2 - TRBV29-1 SVSRGGTDTQY
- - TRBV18 ASTGDNLNYGYT
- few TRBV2 AISDQVSNTGELF
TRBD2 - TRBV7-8 ASSISGAYEQY
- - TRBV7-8 ASSFQGGANVLT
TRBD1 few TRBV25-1 ASSEWTGEGGIQY
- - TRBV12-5 ASGLRGKETQY